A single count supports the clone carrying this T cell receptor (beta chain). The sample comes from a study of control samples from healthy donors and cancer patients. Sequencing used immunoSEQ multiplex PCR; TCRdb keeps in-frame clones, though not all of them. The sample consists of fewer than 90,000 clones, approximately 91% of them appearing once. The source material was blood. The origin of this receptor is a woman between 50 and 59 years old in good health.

CDR3 amino acids: CASSTRAAGGNEQFF. In DNA form, the CDR3 reads TGTGCCAGCTCGACCCGGGCCGCGGGGGGGAATGAGCAGTTCTTC. This chain links TRBV7-2 with TRBJ2-1, with 9 bases aligning to TRBD2. Germline lookup yields CDR1 SGHTA and CDR2 FQGNSA. The CDR3 runs to 15 residues. After removal of 8 bases from V and 7 bases from J, the junction contained 12 bases not matched to a gene.